This entry concerns a single TCR beta chain. TCRdb re-called the 5' RACE reads through MiXCR, storing one row per CDR3 protein. Of about 520,000 distinct CDR3 sequences listed, about 20% are singletons. Healthy Caucasians were all of the donors. This specimen belongs to a study of identical twins. Per the germline V gene, CDR1 is SGHDN and CDR2 is FVKESK. This CDR3 contains 15 residues. V lost 4 bases and J lost 9; bases outside the gene matches: 10. The same sample was also used in a study of T cells expressing NK-cell markers. As that report states: Sequenced donors, eight in total, included seven who were HCMV-seropositive and one who was seronegative. In roughly 6 donors, dominant CD3+CD56+NKG2C+ clones formed about 1.0-7.5% of CD8+ cells.

This chain uses TRBV14 with TRBJ2-1; 9 positions agree with TRBD2. This clonotype was obtained from a woman between 18 and 29 years old in good health. Material: CD4+ T cells sorted from blood. DNA for the CDR3: TGTGCCAGCAGCCTGGGACTAGCCCCACAAGGTGAGCAGTTCTTC. Encoded protein: CASSLGLAPQGEQFF.